This note documents a single TCR beta chain sequence. This sample was included in a study of blood T cell repertoires in COVID-19. Study-wide context: Nucleic acid was either cDNA or gDNA, and it came from T cells, B-cell-depleted T cells, or PBMCs.

In the authors' workflow: Amplification of reference gene primers provided the estimated nucleated cell counts. Assay used: immunoSEQ multiplex PCR; TCRdb lists only in-frame clones, some missing. V and J calls and clone size are copied from that table; D and trimming were computed from the DNA. The sample holds 100,000 to 150,000 clones, over 70% seen once. The length of the CDR3 is 15 residues. CDR1 MNHEY and CDR2 SVGEGT come from the germline V gene. V was shortened by 2 bases and J by 6 bases, with 14 bases between the two germline ends. Sequencing was performed on peripheral blood. V is TRBV6-2 or TRBV6-3 and J is TRBJ1-5, with TRBD1 as a possible D gene (6 bases). The sequence was obtained from a woman aged 50 to 65 with acute or convalescent COVID-19. This CDR3 is CASSYPGVGSQPQHF. In DNA, the CDR3 is TGTGCCAGCAGTTACCCAGGGGTGGGTAGTCAGCCCCAGCATTTT.